This section outlines one T cell receptor (beta chain) sequence together with its context. Its antigen is currently unknown. The missing CDR3 end, 3 residues past where the read stops, is filled in from the germline J gene. Average input was approximately 1,200 ng genomic DNA for immunoSEQ TCR beta CDR3 amplification. The table came from immunoSEQ multiplex PCR; TCRdb's copy has only in-frame clones and leaves some out. This table lists around 30,000 clones. Prevalent HPV16 infections were excluded; only incident single HPV16 infections included. The entry originates in a study of T cells in women clearing cervical HPV infection. Looking at the study overall: Case blood was drawn when the lesion was first found; control blood after infection became undetectable. Study-level results: TRBV6-7 relative abundance averaged 0.11% in cases and about 0.17% in controls.

Germline CDR1 GTSNPN, CDR2 SVGIG (reference sequence). The CDR3 has 13 residues. This sequence joins TRBV30 and TRBJ2-3; possible D gene TRBD1, 5 bases. The TCR comes from a woman aged 18-69 years with a cervical HPV16 infection that either progressed to CIN3+ or cleared (not recorded which). The sequenced sample consisted of blood buffy coat. The part of the CDR3 DNA that was read is TGTGCCTGGAGCGTAGGGGATGATCAGCCG. Translation: CAWSVGDDQP. The entire CDR3 is CAWSVGDDQPQYF.